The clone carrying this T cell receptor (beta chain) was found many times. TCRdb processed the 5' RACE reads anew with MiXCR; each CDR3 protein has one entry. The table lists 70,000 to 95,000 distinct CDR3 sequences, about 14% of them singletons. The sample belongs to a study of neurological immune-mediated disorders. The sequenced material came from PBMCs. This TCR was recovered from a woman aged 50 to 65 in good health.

The CDR3 nucleotides read TGTGCCAGCAGCTCAGCGGGGACTAGCGCTTACAATGAGCAGTTCTTC. As protein: CASSSAGTSAYNEQFF. The chain employs TRBV5-5 and TRBJ2-1, with 10 bases fitting TRBD2. With V trimmed by 3 bases and J by 4 bases, 7 bases remained unmatched. Germline V gives CDR1 SGHKS, CDR2 YYEKEE (reference sequence). The CDR3 is 16 residues long.